The clone carrying this T cell receptor (beta chain) was observed a single time. This record belongs to a study of blood T cell repertoires in COVID-19. The wider study: The origin of the acute and convalescent COVID-19 samples was the United States, Italy and Spain. T cells, B-cell-depleted T cells, or PBMCs provided the cDNA or gDNA that served as material.

The CDR3 is 12 amino acids. Germline CDR1 LNHDA, CDR2 SQIVND (reference sequence). V lost 3 bases, J lost 4 bases, and 6 bases lay in between. Per the original data handling: Researchers report that nucleated cell counts were estimated from reference gene primer amplification. Here immunoSEQ multiplex PCR was the method, and the copy in TCRdb shows in-frame clones only, minus some. V and J calls and clone size are those listed in that table; D and trimming were worked out from the DNA. The table has some 70,000 clones, just under 90% seen once. The sequenced sample consisted of peripheral blood. The TCR originated in a woman of 80 years or more with active COVID-19. The chain is built from TRBV19 and TRBJ2-5, with D maybe TRBD2 (6 bases). CDR3 in amino acids: CASSMGGETQYF. CDR3 nucleotide sequence: TGTGCCAGTAGTATGGGAGGAGAGACCCAGTACTTC. Full variable domain (outside the CDR3, taken from reference TRBV19 and TRBJ2-5): DGGITQSPKYLFRKEGQNVTLSCEQNLNHDAMYWYRQDPGQGLRLIYYSQIVNDFQKGDIAEGYSVSREKKESFPLTVTSAQKNPTAFYLCASSMGGETQYFGPGTRLLVL.